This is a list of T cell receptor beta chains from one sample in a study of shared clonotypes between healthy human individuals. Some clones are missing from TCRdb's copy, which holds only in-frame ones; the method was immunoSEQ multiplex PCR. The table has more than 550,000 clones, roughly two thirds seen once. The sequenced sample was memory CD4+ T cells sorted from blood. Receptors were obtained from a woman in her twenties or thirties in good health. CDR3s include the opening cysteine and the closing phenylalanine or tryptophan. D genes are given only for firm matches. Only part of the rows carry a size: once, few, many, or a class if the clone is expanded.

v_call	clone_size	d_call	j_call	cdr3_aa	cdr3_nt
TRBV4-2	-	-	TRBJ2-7	CASSPLDGGTYEQYF	TGTGCCAGCAGCCCCCTCGACGGGGGCACCTACGAGCAGTACTTC
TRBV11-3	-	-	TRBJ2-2	CASSLVGANTGELFF	TGTGCCAGCAGCTTAGTAGGGGCGAACACCGGGGAGCTGTTTTTT
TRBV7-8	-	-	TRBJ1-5	CASSQNRGGGQPQHF	TGTGCCAGCAGTCAAAACCGAGGGGGGGGGCAGCCCCAGCATTTT
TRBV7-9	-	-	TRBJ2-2	CASSLSDRYTNTGELFF	TGTGCCAGCAGCTTATCCGACAGATACACGAACACCGGGGAGCTGTTTTTT
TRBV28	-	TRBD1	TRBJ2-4	CASSPQGAAKNIQYF	TGTGCCAGCAGTCCTCAGGGGGCTGCCAAAAACATTCAGTACTTC
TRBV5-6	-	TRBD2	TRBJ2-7	CASSSTGTRSSYEQYF	TGTGCCAGCAGCAGCACCGGGACTAGGAGCTCCTACGAGCAGTACTTC
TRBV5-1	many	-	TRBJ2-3	CASSGLLSSTDTQYF	TGCGCCAGCTCCGGACTTTTATCTAGCACAGATACGCAGTATTTT
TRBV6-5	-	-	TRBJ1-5	CASSGDSNQPQHF	TGTGCCAGCAGTGGGGATAGCAATCAGCCCCAGCATTTT
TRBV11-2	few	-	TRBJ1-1	CASSSQVDTEAFF	TGTGCCAGCAGCTCCCAGGTAGACACTGAAGCTTTCTTT
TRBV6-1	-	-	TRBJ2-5	CASTRTGSGETQYF	TGTGCCAGCACCCGCACAGGGTCCGGTGAGACCCAGTACTTC
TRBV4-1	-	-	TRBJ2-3	CASSQPTVSDTQYF	TGCGCCAGCAGCCAACCTACCGTGTCAGATACGCAGTATTTT
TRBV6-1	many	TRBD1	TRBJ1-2	CASSEFVGTGGGGYTF	TGTGCCAGCAGTGAATTTGTTGGGACAGGGGGCGGTGGCTACACCTTC
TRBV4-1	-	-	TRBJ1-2	CASSQAVRFTAFDGYTF	TGCGCCAGCAGCCAAGCAGTTAGATTCACAGCTTTCGATGGCTACACCTTC
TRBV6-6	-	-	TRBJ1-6	CASSTKRTEYNSPLHF	TGTGCCAGCAGTACAAAAAGGACGGAGTATAATTCACCCCTCCACTTT
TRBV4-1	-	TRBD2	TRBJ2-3	CASSPFSSGSGGTQYF	TGCGCCAGCAGCCCCTTTTCTAGCGGGAGTGGGGGGACGCAGTATTTT
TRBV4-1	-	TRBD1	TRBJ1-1	CASSLQGANTEAFF	TGCGCCAGCAGCCTACAGGGGGCGAACACTGAAGCTTTCTTT
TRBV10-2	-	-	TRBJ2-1	CASSDGTGQYNEQFF	TGCGCCAGCAGTGATGGGACGGGACAATACAATGAGCAGTTCTTC
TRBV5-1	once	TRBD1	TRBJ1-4	CASSQLTGQVTTNEKLFF	TGCGCCAGCAGTCAGCTGACGGGACAGGTTACAACTAATGAAAAACTGTTTTTT
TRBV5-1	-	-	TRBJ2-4	CASSLAYSQNIQYF	TGCGCCAGCAGCTTGGCATACAGTCAAAACATTCAGTACTTC
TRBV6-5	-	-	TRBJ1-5	CASSYQAGGNQPQHF	TGTGCCAGCAGTTACCAAGCAGGGGGCAATCAGCCCCAGCATTTT
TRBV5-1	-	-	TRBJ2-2	CASRWNTGELFF	TGCGCCAGCAGATGGAACACCGGGGAGCTGTTTTTT
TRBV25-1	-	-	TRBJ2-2	CASEQGYTGELFF	TGTGCCTCTGAGCAGGGCTACACCGGGGAGCTGTTTTTT
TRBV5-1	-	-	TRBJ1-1	CASSFHSGNTEAFF	TGCGCCAGCAGCTTCCACAGTGGAAACACTGAAGCTTTCTTT
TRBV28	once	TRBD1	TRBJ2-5	CASSSLGGQGKETQYF	TGTGCCAGCAGCTCTCTAGGGGGACAGGGGAAAGAGACCCAGTACTTC
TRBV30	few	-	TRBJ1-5	CAWSPRGNQPQHF	TGTGCCTGGAGTCCCAGGGGCAATCAGCCCCAGCATTTT
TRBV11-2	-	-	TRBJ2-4	CASSQGRGRALAKNIQYF	TGTGCCAGCAGCCAGGGCCGGGGGAGAGCACTAGCCAAAAACATTCAGTACTTC
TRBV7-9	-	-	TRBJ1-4	CASSLDDSALGEKLFF	TGTGCCAGCAGCTTGGATGACAGTGCCCTGGGAGAAAAACTGTTTTTT
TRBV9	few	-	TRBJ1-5	CASSVVRDPGPQHF	TGTGCCAGCAGCGTAGTGCGGGACCCAGGGCCCCAGCATTTT
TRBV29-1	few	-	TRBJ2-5	CSVLARYQETQYF	TGCAGCGTTTTGGCGCGGTACCAAGAGACCCAGTACTTC
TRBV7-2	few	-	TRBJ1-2	CASSNSGNLGYTF	TGTGCCAGCAGCAACTCGGGGAATTTGGGCTACACCTTC
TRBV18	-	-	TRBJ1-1	CASSSTENTEAFF	TGTGCCAGCTCGTCGACGGAGAACACTGAAGCTTTCTTT
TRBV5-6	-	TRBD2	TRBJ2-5	CASSPRTSGLKETQYF	TGTGCCAGCAGCCCAAGGACTAGCGGCCTAAAAGAGACCCAGTACTTC
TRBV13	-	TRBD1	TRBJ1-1	CASSSTGTGSARRLNTEAFF	TGTGCCAGCAGCTCGACCGGGACAGGGTCGGCCCGGCGTCTGAACACTGAAGCTTTCTTT
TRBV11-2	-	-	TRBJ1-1	CASSLQHSENTEAFF	TGTGCCAGCAGCTTACAACACTCAGAGAACACTGAAGCTTTCTTT
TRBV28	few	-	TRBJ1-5	CASRATANQPQHF	TGTGCCAGCAGAGCGACAGCGAATCAGCCCCAGCATTTT
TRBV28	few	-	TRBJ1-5	CASKRAVNQPQHF	TGTGCCAGCAAAAGGGCGGTCAATCAGCCCCAGCATTTT
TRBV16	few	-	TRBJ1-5	CASSQSDGNQPQHF	TGTGCCAGCAGCCAATCGGACGGGAATCAGCCCCAGCATTTT
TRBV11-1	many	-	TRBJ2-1	CASSSQRDNEQFF	TGTGCCAGCAGCTCCCAGCGGGACAATGAGCAGTTCTTC
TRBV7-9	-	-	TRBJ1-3	CASISRSGNTIYF	TGTGCCAGCATAAGCCGCTCTGGAAACACCATATATTTT
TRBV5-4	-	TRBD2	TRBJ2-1	CASSWTSGNEQFF	TGTGCCAGCAGCTGGACTAGCGGGAATGAGCAGTTCTTC
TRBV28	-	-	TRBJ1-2	CATTSPDSYGYTF	TGTGCCACCACATCCCCGGACAGCTATGGCTACACCTTC
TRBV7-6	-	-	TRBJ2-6	CASSFQRAGANVLTF	TGTGCCAGCAGCTTTCAGAGAGCTGGGGCCAACGTCCTGACTTTC
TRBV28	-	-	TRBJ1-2	CAIGRAGNYGYTF	TGTGCCATTGGAAGGGCAGGGAACTATGGCTACACCTTC
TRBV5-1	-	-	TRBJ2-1	CASSLDSISYNEQFF	TGCGCCAGCAGCTTGGATTCAATCTCCTACAATGAGCAGTTCTTC
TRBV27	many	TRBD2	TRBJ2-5	CASRRLAGGLETQYF	TGTGCCAGCAGAAGACTAGCGGGAGGGCTGGAGACCCAGTACTTC